This T cell receptor beta chain was captured in a study of T cell responses to AZD1222 COVID-19 vaccine. Study-wide results and limits: Most donors were white British and more were female, and clonal diversity was possibly underestimated. Only a handful of AZD1222 recipients, more than five in all, had baseline seropositivity. Spike-specific TCR repertoires showed rising breadth and depth after two AZD1222 doses.

With 4 bases clipped from V and 9 bases from J, the junction kept 8 bases outside the gene matches. This CDR3 contains 14 residues. Per germline, CDR1 MNHEY and CDR2 SVGAGI. As for this clone: Its antigen is not identified.

Repertoires were generated with immunoSEQ multiplex PCR, while TCRdb's copy carries only in-frame clones and drops some. The table has almost 80,000 clones, approximately 86% seen once. The specimen was peripheral blood, collected on day 0 of AZD1222 vaccination. This chain uses TRBV6-5 with TRBJ2-1, with 8 bases matching TRBD1. The origin of this receptor is an adult in good health. CDR3 protein: CASSSRTGTGEQFF. The CDR3 bases are TGTGCCAGCAGTTCTCGGACAGGGACCGGTGAGCAGTTCTTC.